A single sample is the source of the 8 T cell receptor beta chains below, sequenced in a study of blood T cell repertoires in COVID-19. Data came from immunoSEQ multiplex PCR; TCRdb stores just in-frame clones and leaves some out. The table has about 220,000 clones, approximately 84% seen once. What was sequenced was PBMCs or T cells enriched from blood (not recorded which). Receptors were obtained from a man aged 35 to 55 who had recovered from COVID-19.

The rearrangement joins TRBV11-2 to TRBJ2-1; TRBD2 agrees at 8 bases. This CDR3 spans 16 amino acids. Germline V CDR1 and CDR2: SGHAT, FQNNGV. The V and J ends lost 5 bases and 6 bases, in that order; junction bases with no gene match: 12. CDR3 region: CASSRTGLVQRNEQFF. CDR3 DNA: TGTGCCAGCAGCCGTACGGGACTAGTCCAACGCAATGAGCAGTTCTTC.

This sequence joins TRBV7-2 and TRBJ1-5; D perhaps matches TRBD1 (6 bases). V was pared by 4 bases and J by 3 bases, with 13 bases between. CDR1 and CDR2 from the germline V gene are SGHTA and FQGNSA. This CDR3 region has 15 residues. As DNA, the CDR3 is TGTGCCAGCAGCTCCCAGACAGGACCCAATCAGCCCCAGCATTTT. Protein sequence: CASSSQTGPNQPQHF.

The V and J genes are TRBV29-1 and TRBJ2-5; tentatively, D is TRBD1 (5 bases). From germline, CDR1 is SQVTM and CDR2 ANQGSEA. This CDR3 has 12 amino acids. V lost 4 bases, J lost 4 bases, and 10 bases lay in between. Here the CDR3 DNA reads TGCAGCGTTGCGAGCCAGGGAGAGACCCAGTACTTC. Its protein product is CSVASQGETQYF.

For the CDR3, the DNA is TGTGCCAGCAGTCCCGCAGGGGTTATCGAGCAGTACTTC. Residues: CASSPAGVIEQYF. The chain carries TRBV28 and TRBJ2-7; D is perhaps TRBD1 (6 bases). CDR3 length equals 13 residues. CDR1 and CDR2 (germline): MDHEN, SYDVKM. Trimming removed 5 bases at V and 6 bases at J, with 14 bases between.

This chain uses TRBV7-9 with TRBJ2-1, with 10 bases identical to TRBD2. The CDR3 sequence is 14 residues long. The V and J ends lost 5 bases and 5 bases, in that order; junction bases with no gene match: 3. Per the germline V gene, CDR1 is SEHNR and CDR2 is FQNEAQ (reference sequence). The CDR3 region has the DNA TGTGCCAGCAGCCTTAGCGGGGGGAACAATGAGCAGTTCTTC. As protein: CASSLSGGNNEQFF.

The chain employs TRBV1 and TRBJ2-1; TRBD2, the D gene given by the table, was not confirmed from the DNA. TRBV1 is shown as a pseudogene. There are 17 residues in the CDR3. The CDR3 DNA follows: TGCACCAGCAGCCAGGCGGGGTCGGGTCCCTCGGACAATGAGCAGTTCTTC. This encodes CTSSQAGSGPSDNEQFF.

V and J are TRBV29-1 and TRBJ1-1; 7 nucleotides line up with TRBD1. The CDR3 has 13 residues. Trimming at V came to 6 bases and at J to 3 bases, leaving 7 bases not matched to a gene. Germline V gene sequence: CDR1 SQVTM, CDR2 ANQGSEA. Here the CDR3 reads CSVRVDRDTEAFF. The CDR3 bases are TGCAGCGTCCGGGTCGACAGGGACACTGAAGCTTTCTTT.

The chain uses TRBV7-3 and TRBJ2-3; 8 nucleotides align to TRBD1. CDR3 length: 13 residues. J lost 11 bases, V lost 5 bases, and 9 bases had no gene match. Germline V lookup: CDR1 SGHTA, CDR2 FQGTGA. CDR3 nucleotide sequence: TGTGCCAGCAGCGGGGACAGGCTCGGGGAGCAGTATTTT. Protein: CASSGDRLGEQYF.